This is a list of T cell receptor beta chains from one sample in a study of blood T cell repertoires in COVID-19. Using immunoSEQ multiplex PCR, the repertoire was profiled, and TCRdb retains in-frame clones only, with some absent. The sample carries some 320,000 clones, roughly 90% recorded once. Sequenced input: PBMCs or T cells enriched from blood (not recorded which). These receptors came from a man aged 60 to 69 who had recovered from COVID-19. Each CDR3 is given with its conserved first and last residue. The D gene is left open where the match is weak. Where a row states a size, it is once, few, many or the class of an expanded clone; other rows omit it.

D	size	V	J	DNA	CDR3
-	-	TRBV7-3	TRBJ2-1	TGTGCCAGCAGCCCGCGGGGCGGGACAGACCGAACTCACTACAATGAGCAGTTCTTC	CASSPRGGTDRTHYNEQFF
-	-	TRBV12-3/TRBV12-4	TRBJ1-2	TGTGCCAGCAGTTCGACAGGCGGAGAGGGCTACACCTTC	CASSSTGGEGYTF
-	-	TRBV18	TRBJ1-5	TGTGCCAGCTCACTTCAGGTGGGCAATCAGCCCCAGCATTTT	CASSLQVGNQPQHF
-	-	TRBV15	TRBJ2-1	TGTGCCACCAGCAGCTTCGGGAGCTCCTACAATGAGCAGTTCTTC	CATSSFGSSYNEQFF
TRBD1	once	TRBV6-2/TRBV6-3	TRBJ1-5	TGTGCCAGCAGTTCCGGACAGGGGTCAAATCAGCCCCAGCATTTT	CASSSGQGSNQPQHF
TRBD2	-	TRBV19	TRBJ2-7	TGTGCCAGTAGTCTAGCGGGAGTAGGCTACGAGCAGTACTTC	CASSLAGVGYEQYF
-	-	TRBV5-8	TRBJ1-1	TGTGCCAGCAGCCGCCGACAGAGTATGAACACTGAAGCTTTCTTT	CASSRRQSMNTEAFF
-	-	TRBV19	TRBJ1-2	TGTGCCAGTAGTATAGCCCGGACAGCGGATTATGGCTACACCTTC	CASSIARTADYGYTF
-	-	TRBV30	TRBJ2-1	TGTGCCTGGAGTGATAGGGGGAATGAGCAGTTCTTC	CAWSDRGNEQFF
TRBD1	-	TRBV2	TRBJ2-7	TGTGCCAGCAGGGCGAAAGGGACAGGCCACTCCTACGAGCAGTACTTC	CASRAKGTGHSYEQYF
TRBD1	-	TRBV9	TRBJ1-3	TGTGCCAGCAGCGTTGACAGGGAGGTGAGCGGAAACACCATATATTTT	CASSVDREVSGNTIYF
-	-	TRBV3-1/TRBV3-2	TRBJ2-3	TGTGCCAGCAGCCCTGGGGGGTCTAGCACAGATACGCAGTATTTT	CASSPGGSSTDTQYF
-	-	TRBV15	TRBJ1-4	TGTGCCACCAGCAGAAGTCCCAGGGCGTCTCATCGTGAAAAACTGTTTTTT	CATSRSPRASHREKLFF
TRBD1	few	TRBV6-6	TRBJ2-7	TGTGCCAGCAGGCCGGGACAGCGAAACTACGAGCAGTACTTC	CASRPGQRNYEQYF
-	once	TRBV6-5	TRBJ1-1	TGTGCCAGCCACGGAACAGGGAGGGCTGAAGCTTTCTTT	CASHGTGRAEAFF
-	-	TRBV19	TRBJ1-4	TGTGCCAGTAGTAGGAAATATACCGGGACAAGGAATGAAAAACTGTTTTTT	CASSRKYTGTRNEKLFF
-	once	TRBV30	TRBJ2-2	TGTGCCTGGAGTGCACAGATGTTCACCGGGGAGCTGTTTTTT	CAWSAQMFTGELFF
-	-	TRBV20-1	TRBJ1-1	TGCAGTGTATCTCGTCAGTCTGAAGCTTTCTTT	CSVSRQSEAFF
TRBD1	-	TRBV11-1	TRBJ1-2	TGTGCCAGCAGCTCAACCCGGGACAGGTACCGTGGCTACACCTTC	CASSSTRDRYRGYTF
TRBD1	-	TRBV19	TRBJ2-7	TGTTCAAGCGGGACAGGGGCCTACGAGCAGTACTTC	CSSGTGAYEQYF
-	-	TRBV18	TRBJ2-1	TGTGCCAGCTCACCAGAGAATTATGAGCAGTTCTTC	CASSPENYEQFF
-	few	TRBV18	TRBJ1-1	TGTGCCAGCTCACCTCAATTGGCGACAACGAACACTGAAGCTTTCTTT	CASSPQLATTNTEAFF
TRBD2	-	TRBV6-1	TRBJ2-5	TGTGCCAGCAGTGAACATACATGGCGGGGGATAGAGACCCAGTACTTC	CASSEHTWRGIETQYF
-	-	TRBV7-2	TRBJ2-5	TGTGCCAGCAGCCTGAGACAGGGTGGGAGGTACCAAGAGACCCAGTACTTC	CASSLRQGGRYQETQYF
TRBD1	-	TRBV27	TRBJ2-2	TGTGCCAGCAGTTTGATAGGACAGGGGCGGGGAGACGGGGAGCTGTTTTTT	CASSLIGQGRGDGELFF
-	-	TRBV12-3/TRBV12-4	TRBJ1-2	TGTGCCAGCAGTTTCGGGGGTCTGGGCTACACCTTC	CASSFGGLGYTF
-	-	TRBV19	TRBJ2-3	TGTGCCAGTACTCCCAGGGTCGCAGATACGCAGTATTTT	CASTPRVADTQYF
-	-	TRBV4-2	TRBJ2-2	TGTGCCAGCAGCCCATGGGGGCAAAACGGGGAGCTGTTTTTT	CASSPWGQNGELFF
TRBD1	-	TRBV6-1	TRBJ1-2	TGTGCCAGCAGTGAAGATGGGACAGGGGTTTTTAGAGGCTACACCTTC	CASSEDGTGVFRGYTF
TRBD2	-	TRBV7-9	TRBJ2-5	TGTGCCAGCAGCTTTCCCGCGACTAGCGGACAGTACTTC	CASSFPATSGQYF
TRBD2	few	TRBV11-1	TRBJ2-1	TGTGCCAGCAGCTTAAATAGCGGGCGCTCCTACAATGAGCAGTTCTTC	CASSLNSGRSYNEQFF
-	-	TRBV12-3/TRBV12-4	TRBJ2-7	TGTGCCAGCAGTTCAGGGCCAGGGAAATTGTTC	CASSSGPGKLF
-	-	TRBV12-3/TRBV12-4	TRBJ1-1	TGTGCCAGCAGTTTTCGGGGGATCCCTGAAGCTTTCTTT	CASSFRGIPEAFF
-	-	TRBV20-1	TRBJ1-2	TGCAGCACTTACGACCGGGGGGGCTACACCTTC	CSTYDRGGYTF
-	-	TRBV2	TRBJ1-1	TGTGCCAGCATACTAGACACTGAAGCTTTCTTT	CASILDTEAFF
TRBD1	-	TRBV10-3	TRBJ1-3	TGTGCCATCAGTGATCTCAGACAGGGGGAAACTGGAAACACCATATATTTT	CAISDLRQGETGNTIYF
-	-	TRBV20-1	TRBJ2-1	TGCAGTGCTGCGACTAGAGATGAGCAGTTCTTC	CSAATRDEQFF
TRBD2	-	TRBV7-2	TRBJ2-7	TGTGCCAGCAGCACTGGGACTAGCGGGGACGAGCAGTACTTC	CASSTGTSGDEQYF
-	-	TRBV5-5	TRBJ2-1	TGTGCCAGCAGCTTCAGGCTAGCGTTAAACAATGAGCAGTTCTTC	CASSFRLALNNEQFF
-	-	TRBV19	TRBJ2-3	TGTGCCAGTAGGCAAAAATCCTCTCCGGTCACAGATACGCAGTATTTT	CASRQKSSPVTDTQYF
TRBD1	-	TRBV6-6	TRBJ2-2	TGTGCCAGCCTGACAGGGATCGGCACCGGGGAGCTGTTTTTT	CASLTGIGTGELFF
TRBD1	-	TRBV30	TRBJ1-6	TGTGCCTGGAGAGGGACAGGGGTTTCACCCCTCCACTTT	CAWRGTGVSPLHF
-	once	TRBV5-1	TRBJ1-1	TGCGCCAGCAGCTTGGCCGGAGGCTGGAACACTGAAGCTTTCTTT	CASSLAGGWNTEAFF
TRBD2	-	TRBV7-2	TRBJ2-1	TGTGCCAGCAGCTTAGTAGCGGGGGGGTACAATGAGCAGTTCTTC	CASSLVAGGYNEQFF
-	-	TRBV19	TRBJ2-3	TGTGCCAGTAGTATCCGGGACATCTTCACAGATACGCAGTATTTT	CASSIRDIFTDTQYF
-	-	TRBV6-5	TRBJ1-1	TGTGCCAGCAACGCCCAAGCCGGGGTAAACACTGAAGCTTTCTTT	CASNAQAGVNTEAFF
-	-	TRBV4-1	TRBJ2-7	TGCGCCAGCAGCCAAGCTTTCCAGTCAGTGGTCTACGAGCAGTACTTC	CASSQAFQSVVYEQYF
TRBD1	-	TRBV7-8	TRBJ1-3	TGTGCCAGCAGCCTAAGATTTGGACAGGGACAATCCTCTGGAAACACCATATATTTT	CASSLRFGQGQSSGNTIYF
-	-	TRBV29-1	TRBJ1-1	TGCAGCGCCGCGGGGGGAGTAAGTACTGAAGCTTTCTTT	CSAAGGVSTEAFF
-	-	TRBV29-1	TRBJ1-2	TGCAGCGTGGGTGGGCTGTTTGAAGGCTACACCTTC	CSVGGLFEGYTF
-	-	TRBV6-5	TRBJ1-3	TGTGCCAGCAGGACCTACAGGGGAAACACCATATATTTT	CASRTYRGNTIYF
-	-	TRBV12-3/TRBV12-4	TRBJ2-5	TGTGCCAGCAGTTTCCAGGGTCAAGAGACCCAGTACTTC	CASSFQGQETQYF
-	-	TRBV7-2	TRBJ1-5	TGTGCCAGCAGCCGGGTGTTAAGCAATCAGCCCCAGCATTTT	CASSRVLSNQPQHF
-	-	TRBV28	TRBJ1-5	TGTGCCAGCACCCCACCCCGAGCGGGGTATATTCAGCCCCAGCATTTT	CASTPPRAGYIQPQHF
-	-	TRBV30	TRBJ1-4	TGTGCCTGGGGGAGGAGGGGCTCTAATGAAAAACTGTTTTTT	CAWGRRGSNEKLFF
-	-	TRBV7-9	TRBJ1-2	TGTGCCAGCCAGACCGGGAATAACTATGGCTACACCTTC	CASQTGNNYGYTF
-	-	TRBV29-1	TRBJ1-2	TGCAGCGTTGTTACAGACTATGGCTACACCTTC	CSVVTDYGYTF
-	-	TRBV5-1	TRBJ2-5	TGCGCCAGCAGCTTAGCAAGATCGGAGACCCAGTACTTC	CASSLARSETQYF
TRBD1	-	TRBV30	TRBJ1-3	TGTGCCTGGGACAGGGGCACCTCTGGAAACACCATATATTTT	CAWDRGTSGNTIYF
-	-	TRBV18	TRBJ1-2	TGTGCCAGCTCACCACCGATGGCTCCTAACTATGGCTACACCTTC	CASSPPMAPNYGYTF